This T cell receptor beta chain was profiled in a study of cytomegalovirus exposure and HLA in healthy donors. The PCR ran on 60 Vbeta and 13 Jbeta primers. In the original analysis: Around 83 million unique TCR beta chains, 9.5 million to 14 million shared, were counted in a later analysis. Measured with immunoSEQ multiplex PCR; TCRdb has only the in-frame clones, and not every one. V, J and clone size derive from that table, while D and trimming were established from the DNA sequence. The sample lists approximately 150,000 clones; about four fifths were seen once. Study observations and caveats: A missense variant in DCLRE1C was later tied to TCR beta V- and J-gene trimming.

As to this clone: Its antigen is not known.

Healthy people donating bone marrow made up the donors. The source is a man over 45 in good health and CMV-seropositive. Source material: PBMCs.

The CDR3: CASSLPGLLYNEQFF. The CDR3, as DNA: TGCGCCAGCAGCTTGCCGGGACTACTCTACAATGAGCAGTTCTTC. This rearrangement joins TRBV5-1 to TRBJ2-1, with TRBD2 matching 7 bases. Looked up from germline, CDR1 is SGHRS and CDR2 is YFSETQ. The CDR3 is made up of 15 amino acids. The J segment lost 3 bases and the V segment lost 1 base, leaving 4 bases of the junction unmatched.